Sequencing of this T cell receptor (beta chain) was carried out in a study of siplizumab effects on memory and regulatory T cells. In the study overall: Reactions of mixed lymphocytes were paired, with siplizumab at about 0.96 ug/mL or without drug.

Turning to this clone: Antigen: not known.

Profiled with immunoSEQ multiplex PCR; TCRdb holds only in-frame clones, not every one. The sample contains more than 13,000 clones, less than 55% of which appear only once. Germline values: CDR1 MNHNS, CDR2 SASEGT. This CDR3 is built from 14 residues. V was pared by 6 bases and J by 5 bases, with 13 bases between. The cells of the mixed lymphocyte reaction underwent a roughly 6-day coculture at 37°C. This rearrangement joins TRBV6-1 to TRBJ1-4; D is undetermined. The receptor was derived from a human donor in good health; the cells came from an allogeneic mixed lymphocyte reaction. Some clones in this sample may be carry-over from other donors' samples. Source material: CFSE-low (dividing) CD4+ T cells sorted from an allogeneic mixed lymphocyte reaction. The CDR3 loop is CASSSLNANEKLFF. The DNA for the CDR3 is TGTGCCAGCAGCTCATTGAATGCCAATGAAAAACTGTTTTTT.